The source of this T cell receptor beta chain is a study of chronic HIV infection and antiretroviral therapy. CDR3 length: 18 residues. Germline values: CDR1 MNHEY, CDR2 SVGEGT. V shed 1 base and J shed 9 bases, with 22 bases lying between them. TCRdb reprocessed the 5' RACE reads with MiXCR, giving one entry per CDR3 protein. The table shows roughly 48,000 distinct CDR3 sequences, with 15% to 20% occurring only once. There are a few counts of this clonotype. Sequencing was done on a sample of peripheral blood. The sequence was obtained from an adult who had HIV and had not received antiretroviral therapy, or was an uninfected healthy control (not recorded which). The V gene is TRBV6-2 or TRBV6-3, the J gene TRBJ1-6; D may be TRBD1 (6 bases). Here the CDR3 reads CASSYFRDKGWGVSPLHF. DNA of the CDR3: TGTGCCAGCAGTTACTTCCGGGACAAGGGGTGGGGGGTTTCACCCCTCCACTTT.